This T cell receptor beta chain was identified during a study of blood T cell repertoires in COVID-19. Study-level information: Samples taken during acute and convalescent COVID-19 were collected in the United States, Italy and Spain. T cells, B-cell-depleted T cells, or PBMCs supplied cDNA or gDNA.

Original methodology: Amplification from reference gene primers served as the basis for estimated nucleated cell counts. Profiled with immunoSEQ multiplex PCR; TCRdb holds only in-frame clones, not every one. The V and J calls and clone size come from that table; D and trimming were worked out from the DNA. The sample holds approximately 160,000 clones, about 85% seen once. Trimming removed 6 bases at V and 3 bases at J, with 14 bases between. Germline V CDR1 and CDR2: MNHEY, SVGAGI. The CDR3 runs to 14 residues. Sequencing was performed on peripheral blood. The V call is TRBV6-5, the J call TRBJ1-1, with D maybe TRBD1 (5 bases). This clonotype was sampled from a man in his 70s who had recovered from COVID-19. CDR3 sequence (DNA): TGTGCCAGCAGGATACAGGTGATGGACACTGAAGCTTTCTTT. Translated: CASRIQVMDTEAFF.